These 26 T cell receptor beta chains came from one sample sequenced in a study of spatial heterogeneity in lung cancer. Findings and limits, study-wide: Counts that tracked tumor mutation counts were those of expanded intratumoral alpha and beta TCRs.

Which antigens these TCRs recognize remains unknown. The time point was: sample taken at primary tumor resection. MiXCR was run by TCRdb on the 5' RACE reads, yielding one entry per CDR3 protein. Of about 9,800 distinct CDR3 sequences listed, more than 5% are singletons. The source material was lung tumor tissue, sampled at surgery. These receptors were obtained from a male donor with early-stage non-small cell lung cancer.

This clonotype occurred many times. The chain has TRBV2 and TRBJ2-1, with 16 positions matching TRBD2. V dropped 6 bases and J dropped 9; count of bases not matched to a gene: 11. Germline CDR1 SNHLY, CDR2 FYNNEI. The CDR3 sequence is 17 residues long. CDR3 amino acids: CASSALMGLAGGGEQFF. The CDR3 DNA reads as TGTGCCAGCAGCGCACTGATGGGACTAGCGGGAGGGGGTGAGCAGTTCTTC. Supplemented by reference TRBV2 and TRBJ2-1, the full variable domain reads EPEVTQTPSHQVTQMGQEVILRCVPISNHLYFYWYRQILGQKVEFLVSFYNNEISEKSEIFDDQFSVERPDGSNFTLKIRSTKLEDSAMYFCASSALMGLAGGGEQFFGPGTRLTVL.

This clonotype was seen many times. This rearrangement joins TRBV19 to TRBJ1-2; D is unclear. This CDR3 has 14 residues. V was clipped by 4 bases and J by 8 bases, with 17 bases between them. CDR1 and CDR2 from the germline V gene are LNHDA and SQIVND (reference sequence). CDR3 region: CASSSVSQVYGYTF. The CDR3 coding sequence is TGTGCCAGTAGTAGCGTGAGTCAGGTCTACGGCTACACCTTC.

In this sample, this clonotype turned up many times. The chain links TRBV7-9 to TRBJ1-5, with D hard to call. The V end lost 1 base, the J end lost 4 bases, and 8 bases lay between the germline ends. This CDR3 is 14 amino acids long. Germline CDR1 and CDR2: SEHNR and FQNEAQ (reference sequence). The CDR3: CASSLVGGNQPQHF. CDR3 nucleotides: TGTGCCAGCAGCTTAGTAGGAGGGAATCAGCCCCAGCATTTT.

By sample share, this clonotype is medium-sized. The V gene is TRBV4-2, the J gene TRBJ2-3; 9 bases fit TRBD2. V trimming: 0 bases; J trimming: 3 bases; junction bases outside the gene matches: 10. The length of the CDR3 is 18 residues. CDR1 and CDR2 from the germline V gene are LGHNA and YNFKEQ. The CDR3 spells CASSQDWLAGDGTDTQYF. The CDR3 bases are TGTGCCAGCAGCCAAGATTGGTTAGCGGGAGACGGTACAGATACGCAGTATTTT.

The table lists this clonotype with many counts. V gene TRBV12-3 or TRBV12-4 combines with J gene TRBJ2-5; D gene uncertain. The CDR3 sequence is 16 residues long. The V end was cut by 2 bases, the J end by 3 bases, with 16 bases between. CDR3 nucleotides: TGTGCCAGCAGTTTAACACCGGGTCGAGGAGAAGAGACCCAGTACTTC. Protein: CASSLTPGRGEETQYF.

This clonotype was recorded many times. This chain joins TRBV12-3 or TRBV12-4 and TRBJ1-5; 8 bases line up with TRBD1. The CDR3 is made up of 14 amino acids. With 5 bases clipped from V and 4 bases from J, the junction kept 4 bases outside the gene matches. The chain's CDR3 is CASSRTGGNQPQHF. DNA of the CDR3: TGTGCCAGCAGTCGCACAGGGGGTAATCAGCCCCAGCATTTT.

This clonotype has a count of ten or more. V gene TRBV7-8 combines with J gene TRBJ1-1; the D is unclear. This CDR3 region has 13 residues. Trimming removed 5 bases from V and 3 bases from J, with 10 bases in between. Per the germline V gene, CDR1 is SGHVS and CDR2 is FQNEAQ. CDR3 protein: CASSPRRYTEAFF. CDR3 nucleotides: TGTGCCAGCAGCCCAAGGAGATACACTGAAGCTTTCTTT.

The table lists this clonotype with many counts. The chain links TRBV11-2 to TRBJ1-4; D gene uncertain. Looked up from germline, CDR1 is SGHAT and CDR2 is FQNNGV. This CDR3 region has 14 residues. V shed 5 bases and J shed 3 bases, with 10 bases lying between them. The DNA of the CDR3 is TGTGCCAGCAGCCGTGGAAGCGCTAATGAAAAACTGTTTTTT. Translation: CASSRGSANEKLFF. The variable domain in full, completed from reference TRBV11-2 and TRBJ1-4, reads EAGVAQSPRYKIIEKRQSVAFWCNPISGHATLYWYQQILGQGPKLLIQFQNNGVVDDSQLPKDRFSAERLKGVDSTLKIQPAKLEDSAVYLCASSRGSANEKLFFGSGTQLSVL.

This clonotype rates as medium-sized. The chain has TRBV28 and TRBJ2-1; a possible D gene is TRBD1 (6 bases). Germline V gives CDR1 MDHEN, CDR2 SYDVKM. V was clipped by 5 bases and J by 15 bases, with 14 bases between them. This CDR3 is 11 amino acids long. The chain's CDR3 is CASSTTGTRFF. DNA for the CDR3: TGTGCCAGCAGTACAACAGGGACAAGGTTCTTC.

This clonotype was seen at least ten times. The gene calls are TRBV5-1 and TRBJ2-7; 8 bases align to TRBD2. The CDR3 is made up of 16 amino acids. V trimming: 3 bases; J trimming: 3 bases; junction bases outside the gene matches: 11. The germline V gene encodes CDR1 SGHRS and CDR2 YFSETQ. CDR3 sequence (DNA): TGCGCCAGCAGCTCCCGAACCGGGGGGGGTAACTACGAGCAGTACTTC. Protein sequence: CASSSRTGGGNYEQYF.

There are many counts of this clonotype. The V gene is TRBV20-1, the J gene TRBJ1-5; tentatively, D is TRBD1 (5 bases). Trimming took off 6 bases at V and 0 bases at J, with 9 bases between the two ends. The CDR3 totals 13 residues. Germline assignment: CDR1 DFQATT and CDR2 SNEGSKA (reference sequence). The CDR3 reads CSAWTHSNQPQHF. CDR3 nucleotide sequence: TGCAGTGCCTGGACACATAGCAATCAGCCCCAGCATTTT.

This clonotype was found many times. The V and J genes are TRBV6-5 and TRBJ2-6, with D hard to call. The V and J ends lost 6 bases and 0 bases respectively, with 9 bases between them. The V gene's germline CDR1 is MNHEY and CDR2 SVGAGI. The CDR3 totals 15 residues. The CDR3 reads CASSPMLSGANVLTF. The CDR3 DNA reads TGTGCCAGCAGCCCAATGCTCTCTGGGGCCAACGTCCTGACTTTC.

There are many counts of this clonotype. V usage is TRBV5-1 and J usage is TRBJ2-2; no clear D. CDR1 is SGHRS, CDR2 YFSETQ, per germline. The CDR3 loop spans 14 amino acids. Trimming removed 6 bases from V and 5 bases from J, with 14 bases in between. CDR3 bases: TGCGCCAGCAATAGGGCCCTTGGGACCGGGGAGCTGTTTTTT. Translation gives CASNRALGTGELFF.

This clonotype has at least ten counts. The chain employs TRBV5-1 and TRBJ2-5; 8 bases agree with TRBD1. The ends lost 4 bases at V and 5 bases at J; junction bases unmatched: 4. Germline CDR1 reads SGHRS; CDR2 reads YFSETQ. The CDR3 is 13 residues long. CDR3 DNA sequence: TGCGCCAGCAGCGGCGGGACAGGCGAGACCCAGTACTTC. As protein: CASSGGTGETQYF. Based on the CDR3 plus reference TRBV5-1 and TRBJ2-5, the full variable domain is KAGVTQTPRYLIKTRGQQVTLSCSPISGHRSVSWYQQTPGQGLQFLFEYFSETQRNKGNFPGRFSGRQFSNSRSEMNVSTLELGDSALYLCASSGGTGETQYFGPGTRLLVL.

This clonotype was recorded many times. V and J are TRBV5-4 and TRBJ1-1; the D gene is possibly TRBD1 (6 bases). Deletions cut 5 bases from V and 1 base from J, with 6 bases between. The CDR3 spans 12 residues. The germline CDR1 and CDR2 sequences are SGHNT and YYREEE (reference sequence). In DNA, the CDR3 is TGTGCCAGCAGGGGGGCGAACACTGAAGCTTTCTTT. It codes for CASRGANTEAFF.

This clonotype was seen many times. The chain is built from TRBV30 and TRBJ1-1, with D unclear. V was cut by 3 bases and J by 1 base, with 6 bases left in between. This CDR3 has 12 residues. The V gene's germline CDR1 is GTSNPN and CDR2 SVGIG (reference sequence). CDR3 coding DNA: TGTGCCTGGAGACGGGGGAACACTGAAGCTTTCTTT. It codes for CAWRRGNTEAFF.

There are many counts of this clonotype. In nucleotides, the CDR3 is TGTGCCAGCAGTTACGGGTCAGGGGGCGAGATTGGCTACACCTTC. It specifies CASSYGSGGEIGYTF. This chain uses TRBV6-6 with TRBJ1-2, with 8 bases that match TRBD1. The CDR3 loop spans 15 amino acids. The V and J ends lost 2 bases and 7 bases, in that order; junction bases with no gene match: 9. Germline V gene sequence: CDR1 MNHNY, CDR2 SVGAGI (reference sequence).

Ten or more counts support this clonotype. DNA of the CDR3: TGCAGTGCTTATGGATCCTACGAGCAGTACGTC. Residues: CSAYGSYEQYV. The gene calls are TRBV20-1 and TRBJ2-7; D is unresolved. This CDR3 is 11 amino acids long. V lost 5 bases, J lost 1 base, and 6 bases lay in between. Germline CDR1 is DFQATT and CDR2 is SNEGSKA (reference sequence).

At least ten counts were recorded for this clonotype. The V and J genes are TRBV10-3 and TRBJ2-1; D is unresolved. Germline CDR1 is ENHRY and CDR2 is SYGVKD. With 2 bases removed from V and 0 bases from J, the gap between germline ends came to 8 bases. The CDR3 has 15 amino acids. The CDR3 DNA sequence: TGTGCCATCAGTGAGGTAACAGCCTCCTACAATGAGCAGTTCTTC. Translating it yields CAISEVTASYNEQFF.

This clonotype came up many times. V usage is TRBV5-1 and J usage is TRBJ2-1; tentatively, D is TRBD1 (5 bases). Trimming pared 0 bases from V and 7 bases from J, leaving 14 bases between. Germline loops: CDR1 SGHRS, CDR2 YFSETQ. The CDR3 is made up of 15 amino acids. The CDR3 spells CASSLAAGISNEQFF. In nucleotides, the CDR3 is TGCGCCAGCAGCTTGGCCGCAGGGATAAGTAATGAGCAGTTCTTC.

This clonotype was seen at least ten times. This chain uses TRBV3-1 with TRBJ2-2; 9 positions match TRBD2. The germline CDR1 and CDR2 sequences are LGHDT and YNNKEL (reference sequence). The CDR3 is 17 residues long. V was clipped by 7 bases and J by 1 base; unmatched bases: 10. In DNA, the CDR3 is TGTGCCAGCAAAATCGGGACTAGCCGTGGGAACACCGGGGAGCTGTTTTTT. Protein sequence: CASKIGTSRGNTGELFF.

This clonotype was seen at least ten times. The chain joins TRBV20-1 to TRBJ2-3; TRBD2 matches at 11 bases. CDR1 and CDR2 from the germline V gene are DFQATT and SNEGSKA (reference sequence). The V and J ends lost 5 bases and 5 bases, in that order; junction bases with no gene match: 6. The CDR3 contains 14 residues. In DNA, the CDR3 is TGCAGTGCTCGAGTAGCGGGGGGGCTAGATACGCAGTATTTT. Protein sequence: CSARVAGGLDTQYF.

The chain has TRBV25-1 and TRBJ2-2; tentatively, D is TRBD1 (5 bases). CDR3 size: 16 residues. With 2 bases removed from V and 4 bases from J, the gap between germline ends came to 14 bases. Germline V gene sequence: CDR1 MGHDK, CDR2 SYGVNS. The CDR3 here is CASSETSGWGTGELFF. In DNA form, the CDR3 reads TGTGCCAGCAGTGAAACTTCAGGGTGGGGCACCGGGGAGCTGTTTTTT.

Comment on this clonotype: A much bigger clone sits one base away, suggesting this may be a read error. The V and J genes are TRBV12-3 or TRBV12-4 and TRBJ1-3; 7 positions agree with TRBD1. The CDR3 runs 18 residues. The CDR3 loop is CASQGLAAGDRPGNTICF. CDR3 DNA sequence: TGTGCCTCACAAGGTCTGGCCGCGGGGGACAGACCTGGAAACACCATATGTTTT.

This clonotype was observed many times. This chain joins TRBV29-1 and TRBJ1-1; D not certain. From germline, CDR1 is SQVTM and CDR2 ANQGSEA. Between the trimmed V and J ends, which lost 7 bases and 5 bases, there was a span of 2 bases. This CDR3 has 8 amino acids. The CDR3 bases are TGCAGCGCTACTGAAGCTTTCTTT. It is translated as CSATEAFF.

This clonotype showed up many times. This chain joins TRBV28 and TRBJ2-7; 7 bases match TRBD1. V gave up 4 bases and J gave up 1 base; unmatched junction bases: 13. Germline lookup yields CDR1 MDHEN and CDR2 SYDVKM. This CDR3 contains 17 residues. This CDR3 reads CASSSPPDRRRSYEQYF. As DNA, the CDR3 is TGTGCCAGCAGTTCTCCCCCGGACAGGAGAAGGTCCTACGAGCAGTACTTC.